The clone carrying this TCR beta chain was detected only a few times. Its antigen is currently unknown. This CDR3 contains 15 residues. CDR1 and CDR2 (germline): SEHNR, FQNEAQ (reference sequence). J was trimmed by 6 bases and V by 5 bases; bases with no gene match: 10. The sample originates from a study of T cells in Graves' hyperthyroidism and ophthalmopathy. Whole-study findings and limits: Appearing also in blood were most of the thyroid clonotypes expanded above 0.001. Ophthalmopathy stood apart from stable hyperthyroidism in a 13 V-J model.

Recently diagnosed hyperthyroidism of less than 2 months' duration affected patients aged 18 to 65. Diagnoses were made from clinical symptoms, serum measures (thyroxine and TRAb), thyroid ultrasound and orbital computed tomography. Authors of the study amplified TCR beta CDR3 regions from RNA transcripts. With the HTBI primer set, the TCR CDR3 went through a first round of RT-PCR. One entry per CDR3 protein, called by TCRdb with MiXCR from the multiplex PCR reads. The data contain 300,000 to 450,000 distinct CDR3 sequences, 20% to 30% of them seen just once; the ten biggest clones take up around 79%.

The sequenced material came from blood. This sequence joins TRBV7-9 and TRBJ2-7; the match to TRBD2 covers 10 bases. The receptor comes from a man in his fifties with Graves' hyperthyroidism. The CDR3 protein is CASSSGTSDRLEQYF. Written as DNA, the CDR3 is TGTGCCAGCAGCAGCGGGACTAGCGACCGCCTCGAGCAGTACTTC.